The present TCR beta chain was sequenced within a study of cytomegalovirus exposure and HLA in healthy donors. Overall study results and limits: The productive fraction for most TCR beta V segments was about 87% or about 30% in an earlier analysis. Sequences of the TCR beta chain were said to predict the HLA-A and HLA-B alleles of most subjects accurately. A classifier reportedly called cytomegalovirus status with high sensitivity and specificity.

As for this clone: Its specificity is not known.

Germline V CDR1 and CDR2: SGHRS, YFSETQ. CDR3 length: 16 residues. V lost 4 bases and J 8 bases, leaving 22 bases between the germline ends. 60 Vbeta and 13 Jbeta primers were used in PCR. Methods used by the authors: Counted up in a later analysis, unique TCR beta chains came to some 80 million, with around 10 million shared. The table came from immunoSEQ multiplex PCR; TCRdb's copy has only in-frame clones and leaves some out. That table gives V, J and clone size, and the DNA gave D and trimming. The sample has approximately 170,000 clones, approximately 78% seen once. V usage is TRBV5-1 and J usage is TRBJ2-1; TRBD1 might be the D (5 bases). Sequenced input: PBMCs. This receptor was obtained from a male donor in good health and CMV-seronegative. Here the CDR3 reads CASSHVRRVTTDEQFF. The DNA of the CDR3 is TGCGCCAGCAGCCACGTTCGCAGGGTAACCACTGATGAGCAGTTCTTC. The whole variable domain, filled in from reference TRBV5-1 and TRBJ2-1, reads KAGVTQTPRYLIKTRGQQVTLSCSPISGHRSVSWYQQTPGQGLQFLFEYFSETQRNKGNFPGRFSGRQFSNSRSEMNVSTLELGDSALYLCASSHVRRVTTDEQFFGPGTRLTVL.